This entry lists 24 T cell receptor beta chains sequenced from one sample in a study of immune characterization of retroperitoneal liposarcoma. TCRdb ran MiXCR on the PCR reads and lists one entry per CDR3 protein. The sample contains more than 15,000 distinct CDR3 sequences, 35% to 40% of which appear only once. Sequencing input: blood. The receptors stem from a male donor with retroperitoneal liposarcoma.

This rearrangement joins TRBV6-1 to TRBJ1-1; TRBD1 agrees at 10 bases. The CDR3 spans 14 residues. Trimming at V came to 6 bases and at J to 4 bases, leaving 5 bases not matched to a gene. Germline-derived CDR1 and CDR2 are MNHNS and SASEGT. DNA for the CDR3: TGTGCCAGCAGCCCCGGGACAGGGGTCACTGAAGCTTTCTTT. Protein: CASSPGTGVTEAFF.

A note on this clonotype: The conserved phenylalanine or tryptophan is not found at the CDR3 terminus, so this likely reflects a read error. No DNA is shown, since the ends of the CDR3 on it are uncertain; the CDR3 is the one TCRdb lists. V is TRBV6-1 and J is TRBJ1-5; TRBD1 reflects the table's D call only, with no check against the DNA. A total of 15 residues make up the CDR3, ends included. Germline V gene lookup returns CDR1 MNHNS and CDR2 SASEGT. The CDR3 is CASSEGQIRNQPQQS.

By its share, this clonotype is medium-sized (0.01 to 0.1%). The rearrangement uses TRBV6-1 and TRBJ2-1; weak D call: TRBD1 (6 bases). Trimming pared 10 bases from V and 0 bases from J, leaving 16 bases between. Germline V gene sequence: CDR1 MNHNS, CDR2 SASEGT. The length of the CDR3 is 15 residues. CDR3 nucleotides: TGTGCCACCCGAAACAGGGATAGCTCCTACAATGAGCAGTTCTTC. Its translation is CATRNRDSSYNEQFF.

This chain joins TRBV6-4 and TRBJ2-3, with 11 bases lining up with TRBD2. The tail of the sequence fits TRBJ2-7 better, so the J call may be wrong. This CDR3 region has 17 residues. Germline CDR1 is MRHNA and CDR2 is SNTAGT. The CDR3 loop is CASSPSRASGRNSEQYF. The DNA of the CDR3 is TGTGCCAGCAGTCCCAGCCGGGCTAGCGGGAGGAACAGCGAGCAGTACTTC.

The table lists this clonotype with many counts. The chain joins TRBV12-3 or TRBV12-4 to TRBJ1-6; 7 nucleotides match TRBD1. The CDR3 is made up of 14 amino acids. V lost 2 bases to trimming and J lost 10 bases; unmatched junction nucleotides: 5. CDR3 bases: TGTGCCAGCAGTTTATTCACAGGGGACTCACCCCTCCACTTT. Residues: CASSLFTGDSPLHF.

This clonotype was seen a few times. The CDR3 protein is CASSQGLAGGTDTQYF. CDR3 in DNA: TGCGCCAGCAGCCAAGGTCTAGCGGGAGGCACAGATACGCAGTATTTT. The chain has TRBV4-1 and TRBJ2-3; TRBD2 aligns across 10 bases. J was trimmed by 1 base and V by 1 base; bases with no gene match: 2. The CDR3 extends over 16 amino acids. CDR1 is MGHRA and CDR2 is YSYEKL in the germline V gene.

This clonotype showed up just once. This rearrangement joins TRBV6-5 to TRBJ1-1; TRBD1 matches at 7 bases. J lost 4 bases, V lost 7 bases, and 6 bases had no gene match. The CDR3 extends over 13 amino acids. Germline V gene data show CDR1 as MNHEY and CDR2 as SVGAGI. CDR3 residues: CASTDTGATEAFF. The CDR3 nucleotides read TGTGCCAGCACCGACACAGGGGCCACTGAAGCTTTCTTT.

By sample fraction, this clonotype is medium-sized. V usage is TRBV7-2 and J usage is TRBJ2-1; weak D call: TRBD2 (6 bases). V lost 7 bases, J lost 13 bases, and 26 bases lay in between. The CDR3 consists of 15 residues. The germline V gene has CDR1 SGHTA and CDR2 FQGNSA. CDR3 amino acids: CASTTSRDSQETQFF. For the CDR3, the DNA is TGTGCCAGCACCACTTCGCGGGACTCCCAAGAGACCCAGTTCTTC. Together with reference TRBV7-2 and TRBJ2-1, the CDR3 gives the full variable domain: GAGVSQSPSNKVTEKGKDVELRCDPISGHTALYWYRQSLGQGLEFLIYFQGNSAPDKSGLPSDRFSAERTGGSVSTLTIQRTQQEDSAVYLCASTTSRDSQETQFFGPGTRLTVL.

Of note for this clonotype: The final CDR3 position lacks the conserved phenylalanine or tryptophan, pointing to a likely read error. The J gene is TRBJ2-4, the V gene TRBV7-6; 7 nucleotides line up with TRBD2. The CDR3 has 18 residues. Germline trimming cut 3 bases from V and 13 bases from J; bases unmatched to any gene: 24. Germline CDR1 SGHVS, CDR2 FNYEAQ. CDR3 DNA sequence: TGTGCCAGCAGCTTGACGCGGGGGAAGATAGAGACTGACAATGAGCAGTACGTC. Encoded protein: CASSLTRGKIETDNEQYV.

This clonotype turned up a few times. V usage is TRBV25-1 and J usage is TRBJ2-4; D ambiguous. V lost 6 bases and J 0 bases, leaving 15 bases between the germline ends. The V gene's germline CDR1 is MGHDK and CDR2 SYGVNS. The CDR3 is 16 amino acids. This CDR3 reads CASRANLGAAKNIQYF. The CDR3 DNA follows: TGTGCCAGCAGGGCCAATCTCGGTGCAGCCAAAAACATTCAGTACTTC. Together with reference TRBV25-1 and TRBJ2-4, the CDR3 gives the full variable domain: EADIYQTPRYLVIGTGKKITLECSQTMGHDKMYWYQQDPGMELHLIHYSYGVNSTEKGDLSSESTVSRIRTEHFPLTLESARPSHTSQYLCASRANLGAAKNIQYFGAGTRLSVL.

This clonotype has just one count. The CDR3 nucleotides read TGTGCCAGCAGTTTCGGACCTACGAGCTATGGCTACACCTTC. The encoded protein is CASSFGPTSYGYTF. V gene TRBV12-3 or TRBV12-4 combines with J gene TRBJ1-2; D gene uncertain. Trimming pared 3 bases from V and 4 bases from J, leaving 12 bases between. The CDR3 length is 14 residues.

About this clonotype: A much more abundant neighbour one base away suggests this may be a read error. The genes are TRBV27 and TRBJ2-5; TRBD1 matches at 8 bases. The CDR3 runs 15 residues. V lost 4 bases and J lost 9; bases outside the gene matches: 13. Germline values: CDR1 MNHEY, CDR2 SMNVEV (reference sequence). The CDR3 sequence is CASSSPTGAREPQYF. The CDR3 coding sequence is TGTGCCAGCAGTTCTCCGACAGGGGCAAGGGAGCCCCAGTACTTC.

This clonotype has a handful of counts. This chain links TRBV11-3 with TRBJ2-1; 11 bases map to TRBD2. The DNA matches TRBJ2-7 better at its end, which makes the J call doubtful. The CDR3 is made up of 19 amino acids. Per germline, CDR1 SGHNT and CDR2 YENEEA. CDR3 DNA sequence: TGTGCCAGCAGCAACAACATCGTACTAGCGGGAGATCTAAGAGGTGAGCAGTACTTC. Protein product: CASSNNIVLAGDLRGEQYF.

Many counts were recorded for this clonotype. The chain couples TRBV6-1 to TRBJ2-3, with D unresolved. Germline V gene data show CDR1 as MNHNS and CDR2 as SASEGT. The CDR3 is 19 amino acids. V shed 0 bases and J shed 2 bases, with 21 bases lying between them. The CDR3 protein is CASSEAKITGYGLTDTQYF. Written as DNA, the CDR3 is TGTGCCAGCAGTGAAGCCAAAATAACTGGATATGGCCTCACAGATACGCAGTATTTT.

This clonotype was counted at least ten times. The gene calls are TRBV27 and TRBJ2-2, with TRBD2 matching over 14 bases. The CDR3 spans 18 residues. CDR1 is MNHEY, CDR2 SMNVEV, per germline (reference sequence). The junction had 11 bases not matched to a gene; V was cut back by 6 bases and J by 5 bases. The CDR3 sequence: CASSPLGTSGSGTGELFF. The CDR3, as DNA: TGTGCCAGCAGCCCTCTAGGGACTAGCGGGAGTGGTACCGGGGAGCTGTTTTTT.

This clonotype turned up a few times. The chain uses TRBV7-6 and TRBJ2-7, with a weak D call TRBD2 (7 bases). The CDR3 has 17 residues. Germline V gene data show CDR1 as SGHVS and CDR2 as FNYEAQ. V lost 5 bases to trimming and J lost 1 base, with 21 bases between them. CDR3 residues: CASSTTRGGPMSYEQYF. For the CDR3, the DNA is TGTGCCAGCAGCACGACTAGGGGGGGGCCCATGTCCTACGAGCAGTACTTC.

This clonotype was picked up a small number of times. J is TRBJ2-1 and V is TRBV5-4; weak D call: TRBD1 (6 bases). The germline gives CDR1 SGHNT, CDR2 YYREEE (reference sequence). The CDR3 sequence is 15 residues long. With 3 bases removed from V and 4 bases from J, the gap between germline ends came to 14 bases. The DNA of the CDR3 is TGTGCCAGCAGCTCGGGACAAGGGAATTACAATGAGCAGTTCTTC. As protein: CASSSGQGNYNEQFF.

This clonotype came up a few times. V gene TRBV12-3 or TRBV12-4 combines with J gene TRBJ2-1; 9 nucleotides match TRBD2. V shed 1 base and J 7 bases; nucleotides not matched to a gene: 5. The CDR3 consists of 15 residues. CDR3 in amino acids: CASSLVAGGLNEQFF. The CDR3 coding sequence is TGTGCCAGCAGTTTAGTCGCGGGAGGGCTGAATGAGCAGTTCTTC.

This chain joins TRBV7-2 and TRBJ2-7, with D possibly being TRBD2 (7 bases). The germline V gene encodes CDR1 SGHTA and CDR2 FQGNSA. This CDR3 comprises 15 residues. V lost 9 bases, J lost 1 base, and 19 bases lay in between. DNA of the CDR3: TGTGCCAGTAGCCCCCTAGGGGGGGGATCCTACGAGCAGTACTTC. Translation: CASSPLGGGSYEQYF.

This chain links TRBV10-2 with TRBJ1-2; the match to TRBD1 covers 7 bases. With V trimmed by 2 bases and J by 5 bases, 2 bases remained unmatched. CDR1 WSHSY and CDR2 SAAADI come from the germline V gene. The CDR3 covers 13 residues. This chain's CDR3 is CASSEDRAYGYTF. The DNA of the CDR3 is TGCGCCAGCAGTGAGGACAGGGCGTATGGCTACACCTTC.

Turning to this clonotype: One junction end does not reproduce the germline sequence, and a read error may be involved. The chain has TRBV6-1 and TRBJ2-3; TRBD1 matches 7 bases. Germline loops: CDR1 MNHNS, CDR2 SASEGT. The CDR3 extends over 16 amino acids. The CDR3 bases are TGTGCCTGCAGGGAAGCGGCAGGGGGAGCCACAGAGACGCAGTATTTT. It specifies CACREAAGGATETQYF.

This clonotype has a count of ten or more. In DNA form, the CDR3 reads TGTGCCAGCAGCGGTAGCGGGGGACCCTACAATGAGCAGTTCTTC. It is translated as CASSGSGGPYNEQFF. The V gene is TRBV11-3, the J gene TRBJ2-1, with TRBD2 matching over 9 bases. Germline CDR1 and CDR2: SGHNT and YENEEA. The CDR3 extends over 15 amino acids. Losses at the gene ends were 5 bases for V and 2 bases for J; bases not matched to a gene: 4.

In its sample, this clonotype was seen a few times. V is TRBV12-3 or TRBV12-4 and J is TRBJ1-3, with 7 nucleotides matching TRBD1. This CDR3 contains 17 residues. The ends lost 5 bases at V and 0 bases at J; junction bases unmatched: 10. The CDR3 DNA follows: TGTGCCAGCAGTCTCGTACAGGGGCAAACCTCTGGAAACACCATATATTTT. Protein sequence: CASSLVQGQTSGNTIYF.

The rearrangement links TRBV5-6 to TRBJ2-3; TRBD2 aligns across 10 bases. The CDR3 consists of 19 residues. The germline CDR1 and CDR2 sequences are SGHDT and YYEEEE. Unmatched junction bases numbered 14, after V lost 4 bases and J lost 0 bases. CDR3 DNA: TGTGCCAGCAGCCTGGGGTGGCCTACTAGCGGGGCAAGCACAGATACGCAGTATTTT. Its translation: CASSLGWPTSGASTDTQYF.